The source of this T cell receptor (beta chain) is a study of shared clonotypes between healthy human individuals. Overall study findings and caveats: Clonotype sharing across a handful of donors was observed for 4% to 6.5% of naive CD4 clonotypes.

A remark on this clone: Its cognate antigen is unknown.

Each donor was a Caucasian adult residing in Nashville, Tennessee. Naive CD45RA+ and memory CD45RA-negative subsets were split from CD4+ cells. V lost 3 bases, J lost 2 bases, and 13 bases lay in between. The CDR3 is made up of 15 amino acids. The germline V gene encodes CDR1 KGHSH and CDR2 LQKENI. Here immunoSEQ multiplex PCR was the method, and the copy in TCRdb shows in-frame clones only, minus some. The sample lists 2,500,000 or so clones, about 92% occurring once. The sequencing input was naive CD4+ T cells sorted from blood. Specified subset: CD45RA+ positively selected. This TCR was sampled from a man younger than 35 in good health. This chain links TRBV18 with TRBJ2-5; no clear D gene. Here the CDR3 DNA reads TGTGCCAGCTCACCCAGCCTTAACCCTCAAGAGACCCAGTACTTC. It is translated as CASSPSLNPQETQYF.